These T cell receptor beta chains were read from a single sample in a study of shared clonotypes between healthy human individuals. Data came from immunoSEQ multiplex PCR; TCRdb stores just in-frame clones and leaves some out. The sample yields millions of clones, just over 90% seen once. The sequenced material came from naive CD8+ T cells from PBMCs. The source is a man between 18 and 29 years old in good health. Some clones in this sample may be carry-over from other donors' samples. The CDR3 runs from the conserved cysteine through the conserved F or W. D genes are given only for firm matches. Some rows have no size entry. The others give once, few or many, or a class for an expanded clone.

TRBJ1-2 | TRBV7-3 | few | TRBD1 | TGTGCCAGCAGCCTAGACAGGGGCTATGGCTACACCTTC | CASSLDRGYGYTF
TRBJ2-1 | TRBV2 | once | TRBD2 | TGTGCCAGCAGTGAAATTGGACTAGCATACAATGAGCAGTTCTTC | CASSEIGLAYNEQFF
TRBJ1-4 | TRBV6-6 | once | TRBD1 | TGTGCCAGCAGGGGGGACAGGCCAAAACTGTTTTTT | CASRGDRPKLFF
TRBJ2-1 | TRBV11-2 | NA | NA | TGTGCCAGCAGCTTAGATCTAGTGGGGATTTACAATGAGCAGTTCTTC | CASSLDLVGIYNEQFF
TRBJ2-3 | TRBV7-8 | NA | TRBD2 | TGTGCCAGCAGCGTAGACCTTATGACTAGCGGGAGGGACACAGATACGCAGTATTTT | CASSVDLMTSGRDTDTQYF
TRBJ1-1 | TRBV15 | NA | TRBD1 | TGTGCCACCAGTTTAAATGACTTTAGGGACAGTGAAGCTTTCTTT | CATSLNDFRDSEAFF
TRBJ2-7 | TRBV9 | NA | NA | TGTGCCAGCAGCTCCGAGGGGGGGGGCTACGAGCAGTACTTC | CASSSEGGGYEQYF
TRBJ2-1 | TRBV7-3 | once | TRBD2 | TGTGCCAGCAGCTCCTCAGTAGTTCTGGGACTAGCGTCCAATGAGCAGTTCTTC | CASSSSVVLGLASNEQFF
TRBJ2-1 | TRBV7-8 | NA | NA | TGTGCCAGCAGGGAAGCGGAGTACAATGAGCAGTTCTTC | CASREAEYNEQFF
TRBJ1-1 | TRBV7-9 | NA | NA | TGTGCCAGCAGCTTAAACAAGCCCGCAGGTCGGAACACTGAAGCTTTCTTT | CASSLNKPAGRNTEAFF
TRBJ2-3 | TRBV9 | NA | NA | TGTGCCAGCAGCGTAAGGTGGGACCTAAGGACAGATACGCAGTATTTT | CASSVRWDLRTDTQYF
TRBJ2-7 | TRBV27 | NA | NA | TGTGCCAGCAGTTTATCTGGGGGAGATCGGGCCGAGCAGTACTTC | CASSLSGGDRAEQYF
TRBJ2-7 | TRBV19 | NA | TRBD2 | TGTGCCAGTAGTATCGCGCTAGCGGGGATTCCATACCACTACGAGCAGTACTTC | CASSIALAGIPYHYEQYF
TRBJ2-7 | TRBV7-2 | NA | TRBD2 | TGTGCCAGCAGCTTAATTCCTAGCGGGGACTACGAGCAGTACTTC | CASSLIPSGDYEQYF
TRBJ1-1 | TRBV4-1 | NA | NA | TGCGCCAGCAGCCAAGATCCAGGCACGATGAACACTGAAGCTTTCTTT | CASSQDPGTMNTEAFF
TRBJ2-5 | TRBV10-3 | NA | NA | TGTGCCATTGCTAGACAGGGAGGGGGAGAGACCCAGTACTTC | CAIARQGGGETQYF
TRBJ2-1 | TRBV28 | NA | NA | TGTGCCAGCAGTTTAAAAGGACGGGCGTACAATGAGCAGTTCTTC | CASSLKGRAYNEQFF
TRBJ2-7 | TRBV7-9 | NA | TRBD1 | TGTGCCAGCAGCTTAGCGGACAGGCTATACGAGCAGTACTTC | CASSLADRLYEQYF
TRBJ2-5 | TRBV28 | once | NA | TGTGCCAGCAGGACTGGGGAGACCCAGTACTTC | CASRTGETQYF
TRBJ1-1 | TRBV5-1 | few | NA | TGCGCCAGCAGCCCGACGGGGACTGAAGCTTTCTTT | CASSPTGTEAFF